Listed below are T cell receptor beta chains from one sample, sequenced in a study of blood T cells in healthy people across ages. TCRdb re-derived calls from the 5' RACE reads in MiXCR, one entry per CDR3 protein. The sample has around 990,000 distinct CDR3 sequences, roughly 24% seen once. The same sample was also used in a study of T cells of mothers and their children.

Sequenced material: blood. The receptors come from a girl aged 2 to 10 in good health. Both conserved end residues are part of each CDR3. A D gene is named only where the DNA matches it firmly. Size values are once, few and many counts, or a class for expanded clones, and some rows have none.

clone_size d_call j_call v_call cdr3_nt cdr3_aa
NA TRBD2 TRBJ2-5 TRBV20-1 TGCAGTGCGAGAAGCGGGAGAATGGAAGAGACCCAGTACTTC CSARSGRMEETQYF
few NA TRBJ2-1 TRBV3-1 TGTGCCAGCAGCCAAGCGGGAGACGAGTGGAATGAGCAGTTCTTC CASSQAGDEWNEQFF
NA TRBD1 TRBJ2-7 TRBV6-5 TGTGCCAGCAGCACAAGCCGGGACAGGGATTACGAGCAGTACTTC CASSTSRDRDYEQYF
NA TRBD2 TRBJ2-1 TRBV29-1 TGCAGCGTTGAAGATAAAGCTAGCGGGAGGGGCAATGAGCAGTTCTTC CSVEDKASGRGNEQFF
NA NA TRBJ1-1 TRBV11-2 TGTGCCAGCAGCTTAACGAAGGCGGCTTTCTTT CASSLTKAAFF
NA TRBD1 TRBJ2-7 TRBV29-1 TGCGGCGCGCGACAGGGTGCCGGAGTCGGGCCCTACGAGCAGTACTTC CGARQGAGVGPYEQYF
few TRBD1 TRBJ1-2 TRBV4-3 TGCGCCAGCAGCCAAGATCCGACAGGGGCCTTGGATGGCTACACCTTC CASSQDPTGALDGYTF
NA NA TRBJ2-7 TRBV13 TGTGCCAGCAGCGGCGCAGGGGACGAGCAGTACTTC CASSGAGDEQYF
NA NA TRBJ2-3 TRBV12-3/TRBV12-4 TGTGCCAGCAGTTTAGCGGCAGGGGGGGCAGATACGCAGTATTTT CASSLAAGGADTQYF
NA NA TRBJ2-7 TRBV15 TGTGCCACCAGCAGAGATCGAAGCTACGAGCAGTACTTC CATSRDRSYEQYF
few TRBD1 TRBJ1-6 TRBV28 TGTGCCAGTAGTTATCCAGGGGGGTCAAATAATTCACCCCTCCACTTT CASSYPGGSNNSPLHF
few TRBD1 TRBJ2-5 TRBV28 TGTGCCAGCAGTTGGACAGGGATGCTGGAGACCCAGTACTTC CASSWTGMLETQYF
NA TRBD1 TRBJ1-2 TRBV9 TGTGCCAGCCTCAGGGGGGAAAATGGCTACACCTTC CASLRGENGYTF
NA TRBD1 TRBJ2-7 TRBV20-1 TGCAGTGCTACAGGGGGCGGTTACGAGCAGTACTTC CSATGGGYEQYF
NA TRBD1 TRBJ2-7 TRBV29-1 TGCAGCGTACCGGGACAGGGCTACGAGCAGTACTTC CSVPGQGYEQYF
NA TRBD1 TRBJ2-1 TRBV7-3 TGTGCCAGCAGCCTCATTCCACCGGGACAGGATGACAATGAGCAGTTCTTC CASSLIPPGQDDNEQFF
NA NA TRBJ2-5 TRBV14 TGTGCCAGCAGCTTCCGGACTCAAGAGACCCAGTACTTC CASSFRTQETQYF
few NA TRBJ1-2 TRBV7-3 TGTGCCAGCAGCCCTACGGGGACAAATGGCTACACCTTC CASSPTGTNGYTF
NA NA TRBJ1-3 TRBV7-2 TGTGCCAGCAGCTTACCTGGGACATCTGGAAACACCATATATTTT CASSLPGTSGNTIYF
few NA TRBJ2-7 TRBV12-3/TRBV12-4 TGTGCCAGCAGTCCAGAGAACAGGGACGAGCAGTACTTC CASSPENRDEQYF
NA NA TRBJ2-7 TRBV7-6 TGTGCCAGCAGCTTCGCGGACAGACGCAGATACGAGCAGTACTTC CASSFADRRRYEQYF
NA NA TRBJ1-2 TRBV28 TGTGCCAGCAGTTTAGAGCACCCAAACTATGGCTACACCTTC CASSLEHPNYGYTF
few NA TRBJ1-2 TRBV15 TGTGCCACCAGCAGAGTAGGTGACTATGGCTACACCTTC CATSRVGDYGYTF
few TRBD1 TRBJ1-1 TRBV6-6 TGTGCCAGCAGTTACACAGGGGGGAACACTGAAGCTTTCTTT CASSYTGGNTEAFF
few TRBD1 TRBJ1-1 TRBV20-1 TGCAGTGCTAACCAACGGGACAGGTTTAACACTGAAGCTTTCTTT CSANQRDRFNTEAFF
few NA TRBJ2-7 TRBV4-1 TGCGCCAGCAGCCGGGGGGCAGGGAGGGATGAGCAGTACTTC CASSRGAGRDEQYF
few NA TRBJ1-2 TRBV9 TGTGCCAGCAGCGTCGACACTGGGGACGTGAGGGGCTACACCTTC CASSVDTGDVRGYTF
NA NA TRBJ2-2 TRBV29-1 TGCAGCGTTAGAACTGGGAACACCGGGGAGCTGTTTTTT CSVRTGNTGELFF
NA NA TRBJ1-3 TRBV7-2 TGTGCCAGCAGCTTAGCGTACGGGCCTGGAAACACCATATATTTT CASSLAYGPGNTIYF
NA NA TRBJ1-1 TRBV12-3/TRBV12-4 TGTGCCAGCAGTTCTGTAAACATGGTTGAAGCTTTCTTT CASSSVNMVEAFF
few TRBD1 TRBJ2-7 TRBV5-1 TGCGCCAGCAGCAGAGGGACAGGGGGCTCCTACGAGCAGTACTTC CASSRGTGGSYEQYF
NA TRBD1 TRBJ2-7 TRBV9 TGTGCCAGCAGCCAGGACAGGATTACCTACGAGCAGTACTTC CASSQDRITYEQYF
NA TRBD1 TRBJ1-4 TRBV15 TGTGCCACCAGCAGAGAGCTGCCCGGGACAGGGACATCTAATGAAAAACTGTTTTTT CATSRELPGTGTSNEKLFF
few TRBD2 TRBJ2-5 TRBV4-3 TGCGCCAGCAGCCCTAGCGGGGGGGCCGTCTGGGAGACCCAGTACTTC CASSPSGGAVWETQYF
few NA TRBJ1-3 TRBV15 TGTGCCACCAGCAGAGATCATGGAAACACCATATATTTT CATSRDHGNTIYF
few NA TRBJ2-4 TRBV7-9 TGTGCCAGCAGCTTAGGGGACGCTTGGGACATTCAGTACTTC CASSLGDAWDIQYF
NA NA TRBJ2-1 TRBV5-1 TGCGCCAGCAGCCCCCCGGGGAGCGCCTCCTACAATGAGCAGTTCTTC CASSPPGSASYNEQFF
NA NA TRBJ2-1 TRBV28 TGTGCCAGCAGTTTGGTGAGCGGAGTACATGGTGAGCAGTTCTTC CASSLVSGVHGEQFF